These 18 T cell receptor beta chains originate from one sample sequenced in a study of T cell repertoires in cytomegalovirus infection. These receptors are not linked to any known antigen. Each CDR3 protein is one row after TCRdb ran MiXCR on the reads. This table has 830,000 or so distinct CDR3 sequences, about 30% appearing once. The material sequenced was cultured CD8+ T cells from PBMCs, taken from culture after CMV antigen stimulation. The receptors originated from a human donor in good health (CMV status not recorded). Some clones in this sample may be carry-over from other donors' samples.

This clonotype was detected a few times. The genes are TRBV11-2 and TRBJ1-6, with D hard to call. This CDR3 has 17 residues. Germline CDR1 is SGHAT and CDR2 is FQNNGV. The germline V and J ends were trimmed by 1 base and 0 bases, with 10 bases remaining between them. The DNA of the CDR3 is TGTGCCAGCAGCTTAGTAGGCGCCAGCTCCTATAATTCACCCCTCCACTTT. This encodes CASSLVGASSYNSPLHF. Filled out from reference TRBV11-2 and TRBJ1-6, the complete variable domain reads EAGVAQSPRYKIIEKRQSVAFWCNPISGHATLYWYQQILGQGPKLLIQFQNNGVVDDSQLPKDRFSAERLKGVDSTLKIQPAKLEDSAVYLCASSLVGASSYNSPLHFGNGTRLTVT.

CDR3 in amino acids: CASSAGTGIFYEQYV. The CDR3, as DNA: TGTGCCAGCAGCGCCGGGACAGGGATTTTCTACGAGCAGTACGTC. The chain links TRBV7-8 to TRBJ2-7; 9 nucleotides match TRBD1. V was clipped by 5 bases and J by 3 bases; unmatched bases: 8. Germline CDR1 SGHVS, CDR2 FQNEAQ. The CDR3 contains 15 residues.

The V call is TRBV5-4, the J call TRBJ2-7, with TRBD1 matching 9 bases. The germline gives CDR1 SGHNT, CDR2 YYREEE (reference sequence). The CDR3 covers 12 residues. Trimming cost V 4 bases and J 12 bases; bases outside gene matches: 8. The CDR3 loop reads CASSGGGQGWYF. DNA of the CDR3: TGTGCCAGCAGCGGGGGGGGACAGGGTTGGTACTTC.

This clonotype occurred once. This chain joins TRBV15 and TRBJ2-7; D not certain. V was cut by 0 bases and J by 2 bases, with 11 bases left in between. Germline lookup yields CDR1 LNHNV and CDR2 YYDKDF (reference sequence). There are 15 residues in the CDR3. The CDR3 DNA reads as TGTGCCACCAGCAGAGATAGGGCGGTCGCCTACGAGCAGTACGTC. This translates into CATSRDRAVAYEQYV.

The CDR3 sequence is CASSLRSSGASQETQYF. The DNA for the CDR3 is TGTGCCAGCAGCCTCCGTAGTAGCGGGGCTTCCCAAGAGACCCAGTACTTC. This chain links TRBV3-1 with TRBJ2-5, with 8 bases that match TRBD2. The V gene end was trimmed by 4 bases and the J gene end by 1 base; junction bases not matched to a gene: 11. Germline CDR1 is LGHDT and CDR2 is YNNKEL (reference sequence). This CDR3 has 17 residues.

The sample holds many counts of this clonotype. The genes are TRBV5-4 and TRBJ1-1; D not resolved. CDR3 length equals 15 residues. CDR1 is SGHNT, CDR2 YYREEE, per germline (reference sequence). Trimming took off 4 bases at V and 0 bases at J, with 13 bases between the two ends. Here the CDR3 reads CASSLGSRMNTEAFF. The CDR3 region has the DNA TGTGCCAGCAGCCTCGGCTCCAGGATGAACACTGAAGCTTTCTTT.

V usage is TRBV7-6 and J usage is TRBJ2-3; D uncertain. V lost 11 bases, J lost 1 base, and 10 bases lay in between. Germline loops: CDR1 SGHVS, CDR2 FNYEAQ. The CDR3 runs to 12 residues. The CDR3 spells CAGSPGTDTQYF. The CDR3, as DNA: TGTGCCGGCTCTCCAGGCACAGATACGCAGTATTTT.

V is TRBV7-8 and J is TRBJ2-1; TRBD2 is a possible D gene (7 bases). Germline CDR1 and CDR2: SGHVS and FQNEAQ. CDR3 length: 14 amino acids. With 5 bases removed from V and 5 bases from J, the gap between germline ends came to 13 bases. This chain's CDR3 is CASSPRGADNEQFF. The CDR3 DNA reads TGTGCCAGCAGCCCACGGGGGGCGGACAATGAGCAGTTCTTC.

This chain joins TRBV24-1 and TRBJ2-1, with D maybe TRBD2 (6 bases). CDR3 size: 12 residues. V was clipped by 5 bases and J by 7 bases, with 8 bases between them. CDR1 and CDR2 from the germline V gene are KGHDR and SFDVKD. CDR3: CATSAGRNEQFF. The CDR3 region has the DNA TGTGCCACCAGTGCAGGGAGGAATGAGCAGTTCTTC.

This clonotype appeared a few times. This chain joins TRBV19 and TRBJ1-4; D ambiguous. The CDR3 runs to 16 residues. V was cut by 0 bases and J by 5 bases, with 13 bases left in between. Germline assignment: CDR1 LNHDA and CDR2 SQIVND (reference sequence). As DNA, the CDR3 is TGTGCCAGTAGTATAGATCCGGGCGATACAAATGAAAAACTGTTTTTT. It specifies CASSIDPGDTNEKLFF.

This clonotype was counted at least ten times. The J gene is TRBJ2-3, the V gene TRBV7-8; no reliable D call. V lost 1 base, J lost 5 bases, and 13 bases lay in between. Germline V gene data show CDR1 as SGHVS and CDR2 as FQNEAQ. The CDR3 contains 15 residues. The CDR3 region has the DNA TGTGCCAGCAGCTTAGGCGTAGGGTCTGGAGATACGCAGTATTTT. Encoded protein: CASSLGVGSGDTQYF.

This clonotype turned up a few times. This sequence joins TRBV5-5 and TRBJ2-5; the D is unclear. The CDR3 contains 13 residues. Germline assignment: CDR1 SGHKS and CDR2 YYEKEE (reference sequence). V was pared by 1 base and J by 3 bases, with 7 bases between. The CDR3 protein is CASSLHYKETQYF. The CDR3 DNA reads as TGTGCCAGCAGCTTGCACTACAAAGAGACCCAGTACTTC.

The chain is built from TRBV12-3 or TRBV12-4 and TRBJ1-5, with D maybe TRBD1 (6 bases). CDR3 size: 15 residues. Trimming shortened V by 3 bases and J by 6 bases, and 15 bases separated the two germline ends. In DNA form, the CDR3 reads TGTGCCAGCAGTTTTCGTCGGACAGACGGTCAGCCCCAGCATTTT. This translates into CASSFRRTDGQPQHF.

The gene calls are TRBV7-9 and TRBJ1-1, with D uncertain. Germline V gene lookup returns CDR1 SEHNR and CDR2 FQNEAQ (reference sequence). V lost 4 bases to trimming and J lost 7 bases, with 7 bases between them. The CDR3 is 11 amino acids. CDR3: CASSYLDEAFF. The CDR3 nucleotides read TGTGCCAGCAGCTACCTGGATGAAGCTTTCTTT.

In this sample, this clonotype turned up many times. The chain joins TRBV2 to TRBJ2-1; 7 positions match TRBD2. This CDR3 comprises 15 residues. Germline assignment: CDR1 SNHLY and CDR2 FYNNEI. V dropped 5 bases and J dropped 8; count of bases not matched to a gene: 12. The CDR3 loop reads CASSLQRGRLDEQFF. CDR3 in DNA: TGTGCCAGCAGTCTCCAGCGGGGACGTTTGGATGAGCAGTTCTTC.

Many counts were recorded for this clonotype. V is TRBV19 and J is TRBJ2-7; D remains ambiguous. Germline V gene data show CDR1 as LNHDA and CDR2 as SQIVND (reference sequence). V gave up 5 bases and J gave up 2 bases, with 7 bases separating them. The CDR3 has 12 amino acids. CDR3 sequence: CASSQGPYEQYF. The CDR3 coding sequence is TGTGCCAGTAGTCAAGGACCCTACGAGCAGTACTTC.

This clonotype occurred many times. The chain is built from TRBV6-1 and TRBJ1-1, with D unclear. Germline CDR1 MNHNS, CDR2 SASEGT. The CDR3 is 14 amino acids. Trimming left V 1 base short and J 1 base short, with 7 bases between. The CDR3 is CASSEGGRNTEAFF. For the CDR3, the DNA is TGTGCCAGCAGTGAAGGTGGTCGGAACACTGAAGCTTTCTTT.

The gene calls are TRBV29-1 and TRBJ2-1; 7 bases agree with TRBD1. V gave up 3 bases and J gave up 8 bases; unmatched junction bases: 22. The CDR3 extends over 18 amino acids. Germline V gene data show CDR1 as SQVTM and CDR2 as ANQGSEA. As DNA, the CDR3 is TGCAGCGTTGAGCCTTACGGCAGGGGGTTCTCTCTTGGGGATGAGCAGTTCTTC. Its protein product is CSVEPYGRGFSLGDEQFF.